A selection of T cell receptor beta chains follows, all from one sample in a study of blood T cell repertoires in COVID-19. Only in-frame clones appear in the TCRdb table, and some are missing; sequencing was by immunoSEQ multiplex PCR. The table has fewer than 300,000 clones, approximately 87% seen once. Sequencing was carried out using peripheral blood. The receptor source for this set is a woman aged 40 to 50 who had recovered from COVID-19. Both conserved end residues are part of each CDR3. Fields, in order: clone size, D gene, V gene, J gene, CDR3 DNA, CDR3 protein. A D gene is named only where the DNA matches it firmly. Clone size appears in some rows only: once, few, many, or a class for an expanded clone.

-	TRBD1	TRBV7-9	TRBJ1-2	TGTGCCAGCAGCTGGGGACAGGGAAGTGGCTACACCTTC	CASSWGQGSGYTF
-	-	TRBV5-6	TRBJ1-2	TGTGCCAGCAGCCCCGTCTCCCAGGACTATGGCTACACCTTC	CASSPVSQDYGYTF
-	-	TRBV4-1	TRBJ1-1	TGCGCCAGCAGCCGAGGGGAGGGCATGAACACTGAAGCTTTCTTT	CASSRGEGMNTEAFF
-	TRBD1	TRBV2	TRBJ1-5	TGTGCCAGCAGCCTTTGGACAGGGGGCAATCAGCCCCAGCATTTT	CASSLWTGGNQPQHF
-	-	TRBV18	TRBJ1-5	TGTGCCAGCTCACCCAGGGGAGTGGCCAATCAGCCCCAGCATTTT	CASSPRGVANQPQHF
-	TRBD2	TRBV12-5	TRBJ2-5	TGTGCTAGTGGTTTGAGGCTAGCGGGGGATACCTGGACCCAGTACTTC	CASGLRLAGDTWTQYF
-	-	TRBV9	TRBJ2-1	TGTGCCAGCAGCGTAGTAACTACCCGGGGAGATGAGCAGTTCTTC	CASSVVTTRGDEQFF
-	TRBD1	TRBV11-3	TRBJ1-1	TGTGCCAGCAGCCCGGGACAGAGTAACACTGAAGCTTTCTTT	CASSPGQSNTEAFF
-	-	TRBV7-2	TRBJ2-7	TGTGCCAGCAGCTTAGCCAATTCCTACGAGCAGTACTTC	CASSLANSYEQYF
-	TRBD1	TRBV2	TRBJ1-1	TGTGCCAGCAGGCGGGACAGGGCGGGTTCGGACACTGAAGCTTTCTTT	CASRRDRAGSDTEAFF
-	-	TRBV2	TRBJ1-2	TGTGCCAGCAGTGATGAAGGGGCGAGTGGCTACACCTTC	CASSDEGASGYTF
-	-	TRBV5-1	TRBJ2-3	TGCGCCAGCAGCTGGGGCGGAGCCACAGATACGCAGTATTTT	CASSWGGATDTQYF
once	TRBD2	TRBV5-8	TRBJ2-3	TGTGCCAGCAGCCTAGGACTAGCGGCAGATACGCAGTATTTT	CASSLGLAADTQYF
-	-	TRBV25-1	TRBJ1-4	TGTGCCAGCAGTGAAGGCGGGGGCGAAAAACTGTTTTTT	CASSEGGGEKLFF
-	TRBD1	TRBV6-5	TRBJ1-1	TGTGCCAGCGGACAGGGTGAAGCTTTCTTT	CASGQGEAFF
-	-	TRBV2	TRBJ2-7	TGTGCCAGCAGTGCAAGGGTGACAGTCACCTACGAGCAGTACTTC	CASSARVTVTYEQYF
-	TRBD2	TRBV11-2	TRBJ2-7	TGTGCCAGCAGCCCCCGCCCTTCCACTAGCGGGTTCTCCTACGAGCAGTACTTC	CASSPRPSTSGFSYEQYF
-	-	TRBV20-1	TRBJ2-1	TGCAGTGCTAGTCGGGGGGCCCACAATGAGCAGTTCTTC	CSASRGAHNEQFF
-	TRBD2	TRBV6-5	TRBJ2-3	TGTGCCAGCAGTCTAGCGGGGGCCACAGATACGCAGTATTTT	CASSLAGATDTQYF
once	-	TRBV5-5	TRBJ2-7	TGTGCCAGCAGGTCCGGGGCGGGGTACGAGCAGTACTTC	CASRSGAGYEQYF
-	-	TRBV3-1/TRBV3-2	TRBJ1-3	TGTGCCAGCAGCCAAGACTCGGCAGGCCTTACTGGAAACACCATATATTTT	CASSQDSAGLTGNTIYF
-	-	TRBV14	TRBJ2-7	TGTGCCAGCAGCCAAGGGGGACTCATCCAAGTATCCTACGAGCAGTACTTC	CASSQGGLIQVSYEQYF
-	-	TRBV14	TRBJ1-6	TGTGCCAGCAGCCAAGGGACAAGACGAAATTCACCCCTCCACTTT	CASSQGTRRNSPLHF
-	-	TRBV12-3/TRBV12-4	TRBJ2-5	TGTGCCAGCAGAGAGGGACTGCAAGAGACCCAGTACTTC	CASREGLQETQYF
-	TRBD1	TRBV9	TRBJ1-2	TGTGCCAGCAGCCACCCTATCGGGCAGGGGGAGAACTATGGCTACACCTTC	CASSHPIGQGENYGYTF
few	-	TRBV18	TRBJ1-1	TGTGCCAGCTCACCTCCCATTTCGGCAGGTTTCTTT	CASSPPISAGFF
-	TRBD1	TRBV5-4	TRBJ2-7	TGTGCCAGCAGCTCCGGGACAGGGGCAGGCGAGCAGTACTTC	CASSSGTGAGEQYF
-	TRBD2	TRBV19	TRBJ2-7	TGTGCCAGTAGTATAGATGGCGGGGGTGCCCCCTACGAGCAGTACTTC	CASSIDGGGAPYEQYF
-	TRBD1	TRBV19	TRBJ1-2	TGTGCCAGTAGTTCCTTGGGACAGCGAACCATCTATGGCTACACCTTC	CASSSLGQRTIYGYTF